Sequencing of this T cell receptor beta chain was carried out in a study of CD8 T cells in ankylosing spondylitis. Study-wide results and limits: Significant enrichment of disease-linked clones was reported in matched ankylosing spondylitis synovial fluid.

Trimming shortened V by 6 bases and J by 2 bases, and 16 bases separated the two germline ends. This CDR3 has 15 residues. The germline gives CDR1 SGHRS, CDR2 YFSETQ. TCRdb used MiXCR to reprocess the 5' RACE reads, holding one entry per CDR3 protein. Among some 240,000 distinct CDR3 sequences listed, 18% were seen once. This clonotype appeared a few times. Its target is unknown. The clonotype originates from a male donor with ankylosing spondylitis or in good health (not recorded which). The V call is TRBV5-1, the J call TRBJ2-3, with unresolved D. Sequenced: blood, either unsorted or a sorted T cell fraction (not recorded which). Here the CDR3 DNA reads TGCGCCAGCATTCCCGGATGGACGGTCACAGATACGCAGTATTTT. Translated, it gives CASIPGWTVTDTQYF.